The present entry profiles one TCR beta chain with its context. What it recognizes is unknown. During the collection period, no donor immune events like infections were recorded. The data were produced by immunoSEQ multiplex PCR, yet TCRdb's version contains in-frame clones alone and is incomplete. The repertoire consists of 90,000 to 120,000 clones, with more than 85% occurring once and the leading ten covering over 15%. V lost 3 bases and J lost 4; bases outside the gene matches: 12. The CDR3 is 16 amino acids. CDR1 is SQVTM, CDR2 ANQGSEA, per germline. The sample belongs to a study of identifying expanded T cells in peripheral blood. Study-wide results and limits: Differentially abundant clones: around 1.2 between replicates, 16.4 at approximately 13 days, under 25 at four. Approximately two-week clone count variance significantly increased as total template count grew.

Sequencing used blood. The J gene is TRBJ1-2, the V gene TRBV29-1, with 9 positions matching TRBD1. The sequence derives from a person between 18 and 70 years old in good health. The CDR3 protein is CSVDRGRDREFYGYTF. The CDR3 bases are TGCAGCGTTGATAGGGGCCGGGACAGGGAATTCTATGGCTACACCTTC.